The subject of this entry is one T cell receptor (beta chain). There is no known antigen for this receptor. Within one base of it there is no much larger clone, and no base qualities were kept. The CDR3 regions of human TCRbeta chains were subjected to immunosequencing. Turning to the authors' computational methods: TCRs in the repertoires were compared against a reference library of SARS-CoV-2-specific TCRs that had been generated with the MIRA antigen-specificity platform. Breadth was defined as the fraction of unique TCRs that were SARS-CoV-2-associated, and depth was defined as the fraction of total T cells that were SARS-CoV-2-associated. Using the MIRA data, each spike-specific TCR was mapped to the spike region that the TCR reacts to and placed in a CD4 or CD8 class. Log10-transformed breadth and depth values were compared by one-way ANOVA with Sidak's multiple comparisons tests. TCRdb took this table from immuneACCESS and kept in-frame rearrangements with V and J called. Such tables lack part of the clones; where checked against another copy, unresolved V genes explain under half of the gap, and the rest is unexplained. The D gene and trimming were derived from the DNA, and the V and J assignments and clone size from that table. The sample table contains some 150,000 clones; only one count was recorded for 80% to 90% of them. Of the sample, around 8% is held by the ten largest clones.

This sample stems from a study of T cell responses to AZD1222 COVID-19 vaccine (dated by TCRdb to about 2021). As for the study more broadly: AZD1222 recipients given second doses at about 4 weeks or at about 12 weeks were pooled, since spike-specific TCR depth and breadth were not found to differ between the two schedules. A total of approximately 240 trial participants underwent TCR sequencing, of whom more than 200 had received two doses of AZD1222 and around 25 had received two doses of the MenACWY control vaccine. Trial participants were enrolled into age subgroups of 18-55, 56-69 and 70-plus years, which contained about 160, 30 and 59 TCR-sequenced participants, respectively. Overall results and qualifications from the work: Nearly half of unique spike-specific TCRs reportedly recognized epitopes outside regions mutated in the B.1.351 and B.1.1.7 variants. The vaccine-associated CD4 TCRs covered the entire spike protein, and the dominant responses fell in regions 160-218 and 743-854. Participants were mostly white British and included more females than males, and it was suggested by the authors that clonal diversity may have been underestimated. Conclusions about previously exposed vaccinees were limited because only a handful of AZD1222 recipients were SARS-CoV-2 seropositive at baseline. The 56-69-year group was small, and its depth increase did not reach significance, likely because of low power. Spike-specific TCR breadth and depth rose significantly after two AZD1222 doses compared with day 0 and with MenACWY recipients. Because no day 14 peak-response samples were available, repertoires were characterized only after the peak T cell response.

The intended sense of this specimen's time point label: baseline before first vaccination. Vaccinee samples came from UK trials COV001 and COV002, including a single-blind randomized controlled phase 2/3 trial of AZD1222 (ChAdOx1 nCoV-19) in healthy adults. Trial participant PBMC samples were collected at day 0 and day 28 after the second dose for TCRbeta chain sequencing. CDR1 and CDR2, looked up from the germline V gene (reference sequence), are SEHNR and FQNEAQ. Trimming removed 4 bases from V and 1 base from J, leaving 4 bases between the germline ends. The cysteine opens and the phenylalanine closes a CDR3 of 12 amino acids. The sequence is cut down to CDR3 DNA, 36 bases in frame from base 1.

The sample here was peripheral blood, taken on day 0 of AZD1222 vaccination. The source of this sequence is an adult in good health. In this chain, TRBV7-9 is recombined with TRBJ1-1, with the D gene not clear enough to name. The CDR3 loop reads CASSSQNTEAFF. The DNA sequence is TGTGCCAGCAGCTCACAGAACACTGAAGCTTTCTTT.